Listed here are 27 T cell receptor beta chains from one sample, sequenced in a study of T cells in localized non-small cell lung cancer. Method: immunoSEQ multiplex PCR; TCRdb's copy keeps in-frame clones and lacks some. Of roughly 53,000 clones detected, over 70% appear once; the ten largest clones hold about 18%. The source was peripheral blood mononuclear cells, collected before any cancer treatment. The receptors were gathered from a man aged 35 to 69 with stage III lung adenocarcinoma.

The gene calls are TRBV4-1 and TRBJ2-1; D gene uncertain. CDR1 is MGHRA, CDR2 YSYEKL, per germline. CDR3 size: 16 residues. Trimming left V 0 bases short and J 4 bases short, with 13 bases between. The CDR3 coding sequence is TGCGCCAGCAGCCAAGATTCCCAGTGGCCGTACAATGAGCAGTTCTTC. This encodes CASSQDSQWPYNEQFF.

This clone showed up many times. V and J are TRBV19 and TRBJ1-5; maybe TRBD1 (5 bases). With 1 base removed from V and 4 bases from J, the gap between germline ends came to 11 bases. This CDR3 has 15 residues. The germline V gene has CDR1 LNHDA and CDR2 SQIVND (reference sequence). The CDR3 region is CASSIAQGVNQPQHF. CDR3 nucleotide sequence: TGTGCCAGTAGTATAGCCCAGGGCGTAAATCAGCCCCAGCATTTT.

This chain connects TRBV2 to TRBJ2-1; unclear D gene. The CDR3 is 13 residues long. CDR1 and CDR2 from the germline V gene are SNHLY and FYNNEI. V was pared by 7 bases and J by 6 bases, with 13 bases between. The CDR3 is CASTWITGNEQFF. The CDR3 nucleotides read TGTGCCAGCACGTGGATTACCGGCAATGAGCAGTTCTTC.

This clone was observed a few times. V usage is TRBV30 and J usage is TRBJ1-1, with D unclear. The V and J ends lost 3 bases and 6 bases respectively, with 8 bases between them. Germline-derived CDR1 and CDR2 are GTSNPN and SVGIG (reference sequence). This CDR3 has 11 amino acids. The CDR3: CAWSGSAEAFF. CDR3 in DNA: TGTGCCTGGAGCGGGAGTGCTGAAGCTTTCTTT.

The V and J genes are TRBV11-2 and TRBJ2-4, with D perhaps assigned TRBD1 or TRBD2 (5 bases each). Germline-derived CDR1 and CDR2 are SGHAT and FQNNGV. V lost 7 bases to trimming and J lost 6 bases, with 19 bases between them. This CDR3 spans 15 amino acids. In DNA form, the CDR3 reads TGTGCCAGCACCCTTACCGGGACGGGGATAAACATTCAGTACTTC. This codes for CASTLTGTGINIQYF. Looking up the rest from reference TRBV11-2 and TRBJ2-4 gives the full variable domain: EAGVAQSPRYKIIEKRQSVAFWCNPISGHATLYWYQQILGQGPKLLIQFQNNGVVDDSQLPKDRFSAERLKGVDSTLKIQPAKLEDSAVYLCASTLTGTGINIQYFGAGTRLSVL.

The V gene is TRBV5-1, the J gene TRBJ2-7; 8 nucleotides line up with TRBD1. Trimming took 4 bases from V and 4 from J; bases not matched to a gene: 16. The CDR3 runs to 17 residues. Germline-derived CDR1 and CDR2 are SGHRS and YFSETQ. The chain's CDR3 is CASSHHLLGQEFYEQYF. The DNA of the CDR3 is TGCGCCAGCAGCCACCACCTGTTGGGACAGGAGTTTTACGAGCAGTACTTC.

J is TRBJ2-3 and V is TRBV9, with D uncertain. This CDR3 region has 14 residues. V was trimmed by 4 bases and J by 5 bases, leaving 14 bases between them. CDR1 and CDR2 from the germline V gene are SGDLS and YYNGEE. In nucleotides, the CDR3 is TGTGCCAGCAGCCTCTACGGAGAGCGAGATACGCAGTATTTT. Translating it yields CASSLYGERDTQYF.

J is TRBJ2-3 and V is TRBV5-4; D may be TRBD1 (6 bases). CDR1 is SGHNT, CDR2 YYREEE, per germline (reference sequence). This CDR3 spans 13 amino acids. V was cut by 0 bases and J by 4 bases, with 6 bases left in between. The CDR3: CASSLEGADTQYF. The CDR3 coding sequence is TGTGCCAGCAGCTTGGAGGGGGCAGATACGCAGTATTTT.

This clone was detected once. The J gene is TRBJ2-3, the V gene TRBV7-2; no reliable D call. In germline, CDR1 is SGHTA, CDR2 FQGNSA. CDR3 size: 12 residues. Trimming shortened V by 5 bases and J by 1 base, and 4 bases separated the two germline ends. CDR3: CASSAGTDTQYF. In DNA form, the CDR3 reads TGTGCCAGCAGCGCCGGCACAGATACGCAGTATTTT.

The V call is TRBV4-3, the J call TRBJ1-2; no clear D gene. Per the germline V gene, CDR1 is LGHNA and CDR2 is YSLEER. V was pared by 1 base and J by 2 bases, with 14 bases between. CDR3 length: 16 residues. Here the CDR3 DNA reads TGCGCCAGCAGCCAAGTGGGCGACGGCCAGAACTATGGCTACACCTTC. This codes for CASSQVGDGQNYGYTF.

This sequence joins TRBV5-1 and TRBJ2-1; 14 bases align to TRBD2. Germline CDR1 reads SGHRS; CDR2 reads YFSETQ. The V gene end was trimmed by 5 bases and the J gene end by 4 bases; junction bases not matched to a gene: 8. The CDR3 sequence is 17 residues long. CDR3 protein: CASSSGLAGAGYNEQFF. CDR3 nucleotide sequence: TGCGCCAGCAGTTCGGGACTAGCGGGAGCGGGGTACAATGAGCAGTTCTTC.

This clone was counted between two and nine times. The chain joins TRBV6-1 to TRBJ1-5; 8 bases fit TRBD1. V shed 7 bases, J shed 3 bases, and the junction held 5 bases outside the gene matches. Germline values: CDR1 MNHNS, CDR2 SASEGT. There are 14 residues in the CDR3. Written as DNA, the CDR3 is TGTGCCAGCACCTGGGACAGGAACAATCAGCCCCAGCATTTT. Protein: CASTWDRNNQPQHF.

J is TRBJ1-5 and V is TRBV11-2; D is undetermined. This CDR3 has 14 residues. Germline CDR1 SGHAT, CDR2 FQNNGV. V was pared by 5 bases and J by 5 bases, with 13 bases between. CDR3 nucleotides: TGTGCCAGCAGCACCCTTGACCGATATCAGCCCCAGCATTTT. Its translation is CASSTLDRYQPQHF.

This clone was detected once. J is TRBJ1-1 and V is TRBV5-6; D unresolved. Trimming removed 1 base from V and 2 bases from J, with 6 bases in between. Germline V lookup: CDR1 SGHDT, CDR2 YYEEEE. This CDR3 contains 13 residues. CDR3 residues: CASSLPPNTEAFF. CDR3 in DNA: TGTGCCAGCAGCTTGCCCCCTAACACTGAAGCTTTCTTT.

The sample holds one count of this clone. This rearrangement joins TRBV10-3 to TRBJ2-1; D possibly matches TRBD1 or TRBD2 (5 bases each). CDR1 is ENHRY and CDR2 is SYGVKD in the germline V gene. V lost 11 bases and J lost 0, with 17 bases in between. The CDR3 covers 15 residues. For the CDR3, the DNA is TGTGCCTCAGGGAGTACGGCTGCCTCCTACAATGAGCAGTTCTTC. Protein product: CASGSTAASYNEQFF.

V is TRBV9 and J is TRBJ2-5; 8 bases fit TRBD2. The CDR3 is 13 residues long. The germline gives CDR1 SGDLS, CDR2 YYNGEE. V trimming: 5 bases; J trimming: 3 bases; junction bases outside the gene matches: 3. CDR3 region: CASSYSGEETQYF. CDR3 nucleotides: TGTGCCAGCAGTTATAGCGGGGAAGAGACCCAGTACTTC.

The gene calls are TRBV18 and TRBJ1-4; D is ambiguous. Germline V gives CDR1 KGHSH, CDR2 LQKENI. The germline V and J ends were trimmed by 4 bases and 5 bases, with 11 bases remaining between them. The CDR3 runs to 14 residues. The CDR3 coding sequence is TGTGCCAGCTCACTCTCGTCGGGGAATGAAAAACTGTTTTTT. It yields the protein CASSLSSGNEKLFF.

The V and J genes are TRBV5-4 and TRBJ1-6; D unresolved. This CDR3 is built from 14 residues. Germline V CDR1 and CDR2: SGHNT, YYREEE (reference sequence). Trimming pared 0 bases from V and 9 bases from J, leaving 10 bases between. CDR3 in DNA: TGTGCCAGCAGCTTGGCCGGGGTGGGTTCACCCCTCCACTTT. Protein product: CASSLAGVGSPLHF.

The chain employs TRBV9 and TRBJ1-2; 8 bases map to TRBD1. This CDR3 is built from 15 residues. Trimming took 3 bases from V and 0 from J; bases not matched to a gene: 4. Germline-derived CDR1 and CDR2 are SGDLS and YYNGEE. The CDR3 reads CASSAVQGANYGYTF. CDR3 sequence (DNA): TGTGCCAGCAGCGCCGTACAGGGGGCTAACTATGGCTACACCTTC.

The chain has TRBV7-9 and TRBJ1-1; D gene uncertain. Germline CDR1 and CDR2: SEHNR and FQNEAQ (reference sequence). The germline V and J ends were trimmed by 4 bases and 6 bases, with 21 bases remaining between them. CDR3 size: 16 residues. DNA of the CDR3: TGTGCCAGCAGCTCCTACCCGAGTTACGGCCATCCTGAAGCTTTCTTT. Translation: CASSSYPSYGHPEAFF.

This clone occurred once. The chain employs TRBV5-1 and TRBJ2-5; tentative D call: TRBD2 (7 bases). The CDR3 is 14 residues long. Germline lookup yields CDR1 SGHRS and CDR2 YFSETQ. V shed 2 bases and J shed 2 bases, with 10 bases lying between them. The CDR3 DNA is TGCGCCAGCAGCTTTGGGAGGGGGCAAGAGACCCAGTACTTC. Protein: CASSFGRGQETQYF. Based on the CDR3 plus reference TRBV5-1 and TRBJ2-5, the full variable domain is KAGVTQTPRYLIKTRGQQVTLSCSPISGHRSVSWYQQTPGQGLQFLFEYFSETQRNKGNFPGRFSGRQFSNSRSEMNVSTLELGDSALYLCASSFGRGQETQYFGPGTRLLVL.

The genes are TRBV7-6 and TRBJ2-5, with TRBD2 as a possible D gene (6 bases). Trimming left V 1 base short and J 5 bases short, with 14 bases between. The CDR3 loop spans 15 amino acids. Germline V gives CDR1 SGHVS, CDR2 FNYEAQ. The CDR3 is CASSLGQGGRETQYF. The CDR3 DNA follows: TGTGCCAGCAGCTTAGGGCAGGGAGGAAGGGAGACCCAGTACTTC.

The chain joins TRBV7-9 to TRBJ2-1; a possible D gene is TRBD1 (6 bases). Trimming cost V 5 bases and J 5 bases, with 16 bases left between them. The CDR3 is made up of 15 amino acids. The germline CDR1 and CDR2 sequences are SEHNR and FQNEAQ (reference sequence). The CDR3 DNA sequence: TGTGCCAGCAGCCCGACTGGGGGCGCCCACAATGAGCAGTTCTTC. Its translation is CASSPTGGAHNEQFF.

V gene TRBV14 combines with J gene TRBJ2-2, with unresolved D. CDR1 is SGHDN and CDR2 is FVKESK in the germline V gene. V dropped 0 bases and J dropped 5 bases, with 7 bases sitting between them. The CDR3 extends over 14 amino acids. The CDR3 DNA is TGTGCCAGCAGCCAAGATTATAGGACCGGGGAGCTGTTTTTT. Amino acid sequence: CASSQDYRTGELFF.

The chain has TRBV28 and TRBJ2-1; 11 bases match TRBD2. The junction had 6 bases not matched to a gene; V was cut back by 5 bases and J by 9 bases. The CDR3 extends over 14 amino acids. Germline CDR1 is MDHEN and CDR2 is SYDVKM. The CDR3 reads CASSKLAGDLEQFF. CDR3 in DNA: TGTGCCAGCAGTAAACTAGCGGGAGATCTTGAGCAGTTCTTC.

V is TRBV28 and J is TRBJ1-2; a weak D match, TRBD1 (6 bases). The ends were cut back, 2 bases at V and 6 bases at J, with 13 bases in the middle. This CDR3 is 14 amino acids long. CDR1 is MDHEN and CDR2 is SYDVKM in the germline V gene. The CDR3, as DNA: TGTGCCAGCAGTTTAGGCACTCGGACAGATGGCTACACCTTC. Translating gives CASSLGTRTDGYTF.

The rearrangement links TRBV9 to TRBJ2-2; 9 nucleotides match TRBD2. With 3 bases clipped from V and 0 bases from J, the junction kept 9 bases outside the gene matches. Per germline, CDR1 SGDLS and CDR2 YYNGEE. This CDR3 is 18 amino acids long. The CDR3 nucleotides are TGTGCCAGCAGCGCTAGCGGGATGAGAGTCGCGAACACCGGGGAGCTGTTTTTT. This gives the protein CASSASGMRVANTGELFF.